Described below is a single T cell receptor beta chain sequence and its context. Antigen unknown. Nobody among the patients had been given any treatment before thyroid surgery. This sample was taken from a study of metastatic and nonmetastatic thyroid tumors. Study details: The comparison covered peripheral blood and tumor or nodule tissue in malignant and benign thyroid patients.

Authors' methods: Building a distant-metastasis classifier for papillary thyroid cancer drew on CDR3 differences across clinicopathological groups. TCRdb re-called clones from the PCR reads using MiXCR. The V and J calls shown here were made by TCRdb, not taken from the authors' results. Of about 23,000 clones in the sample, around 20% were seen once. Study-wide points: Patients with malignant thyroid tumors reportedly had significantly higher TCR beta diversity than those with benign nodules, in blood and tumor.

The germline V gene has CDR1 MNHEY and CDR2 SVGAGI. J was trimmed by 8 bases and V by 2 bases; bases with no gene match: 7. The CDR3 loop spans 15 amino acids. The sequence was obtained from a male donor with papillary thyroid cancer or a benign thyroid nodule (not recorded which). Some clones in this sample may be carry-over from other donors' samples. The rearrangement links TRBV6-5 to TRBJ2-1; TRBD2 matches 9 bases. Sequences were obtained from blood. For the CDR3, the DNA is TGTGCCAGCAGTTACAAAACTAGCGGGCGTGATGAGCAGTTCTTC. This gives the protein CASSYKTSGRDEQFF.